This TCR beta chain appears in the sequencing data of a study of cytomegalovirus exposure and HLA in healthy donors. General study points: In a later analysis, TCR beta V- and J-gene trimming showed a link to a missense DCLRE1C variant. The study put roughly 160 TCR beta chains on its list as cytomegalovirus-associated. Most TCR sequences proved rare, with some public TCRs found in many donors.

A multiplex PCR was run with 60 Vbeta primers and 13 Jbeta primers. Per the authors' pipeline: As a later analysis found, there were approximately 80 million unique TCR beta chains, of which some 9.9 million were shared. Libraries were prepared by immunoSEQ multiplex PCR; TCRdb keeps only in-frame clonotypes and omits some of them. V, J and clone size reflect that table, while D and trimming were determined from the DNA. In the table there are more than 150,000 clones, 65% to 85% of which are singletons. V was clipped by 6 bases and J by 7 bases; unmatched bases: 8. The CDR3 is made up of 13 amino acids. CDR1 and CDR2 (germline): MNHNY, SVGAGI (reference sequence). Note on this clone: Its antigen is as yet unknown.

This receptor was obtained from a woman in her forties in good health and CMV-seropositive. Sequencing used PBMCs. The V and J genes are TRBV6-6 and TRBJ1-2; 7 bases are shared with TRBD1. The CDR3 protein is CASRLPGGFGYTF. The CDR3 DNA is TGTGCCAGCAGGTTGCCAGGGGGGTTTGGCTACACCTTC.